These 11 T cell receptor beta chains were sequenced from one sample in a study of T cells in Graves' hyperthyroidism and ophthalmopathy (dated by TCRdb to about 2019). Preparation of the library involved multiplex PCR. Sequencing instrument: Illumina HiSeq 2000. The TCR beta CDR3 regions were amplified from the RNA transcripts. A first-round RT-PCR of the TCR CDR3 used the HTBI primer set with the Qiagen OneStep RT-PCR kit. TCRdb passed the public sequencing reads through fastp at Q25 and MiXCR, retaining productive beta sequences. Records with the same CDR3 protein are collapsed into one entry carrying the most frequent genes and DNA. This sample has roughly 700,000 distinct CDR3 sequences in its table, and roughly a third of those were observed once. In total, the top ten clones hold less than 35% of the sample. The sequenced sample consisted of blood. These receptors were taken from a woman aged 40-49 years with Graves' hyperthyroidism.

The sample holds a few counts of this clonotype. The rearrangement links TRBV24-1 to TRBJ2-1; TRBD2 matches 11 bases. Trimming took 3 bases from V and 7 from J; bases not matched to a gene: 4. Per the germline V gene, CDR1 is KGHDR and CDR2 is SFDVKD. The CDR3 contains 15 residues. CDR3 DNA: TGTGCCACCAGTGATCCCGGGACTAGCGGAAATGAGCAGTTCTTC. This codes for CATSDPGTSGNEQFF.

This clonotype was seen at least ten times. V usage is TRBV19 and J usage is TRBJ1-2, with D perhaps TRBD1 (6 bases). The ends were cut back, 3 bases at V and 4 bases at J, with 12 bases in the middle. Germline V lookup: CDR1 LNHDA, CDR2 SQIVND (reference sequence). This CDR3 spans 14 amino acids. CDR3 DNA sequence: TGTGCCAGTAGTATTGGGGGCGCAGGCTATGGCTACACCTTC. Protein sequence: CASSIGGAGYGYTF.

This clonotype was counted a few times. V is TRBV6-2 or TRBV6-3 and J is TRBJ2-5, with 11 bases aligning to TRBD2. Trimming took 3 bases from V and 7 from J; bases not matched to a gene: 10. CDR1 MNHEY and CDR2 SVGEGT come from the germline V gene. CDR3 length: 16 amino acids. CDR3 protein: CASSYPASGGSRTQYF. In nucleotides, the CDR3 is TGTGCCAGCAGTTATCCGGCTAGCGGGGGGTCGCGGACCCAGTACTTC.

The V call is TRBV19, the J call TRBJ2-5, with no clear D. CDR1 LNHDA and CDR2 SQIVND come from the germline V gene (reference sequence). Trimming pared 3 bases from V and 7 bases from J, leaving 9 bases between. The CDR3 is 12 amino acids. The DNA for the CDR3 is TGTGCCAGTAGTATCGACATGGGGACCCAGTACTTC. Translation gives CASSIDMGTQYF.

The chain has TRBV20-1 and TRBJ1-5; D is perhaps TRBD1 (5 bases). The CDR3 contains 12 residues. The V end was cut by 3 bases, the J end by 5 bases, with 8 bases between. CDR1 and CDR2 (germline): DFQATT, SNEGSKA (reference sequence). The CDR3 spells CSASWGDQPQHF. CDR3 nucleotide sequence: TGCAGTGCTAGTTGGGGCGATCAGCCCCAGCATTTT.

CDR3 residues: CASRLLEGSEQYF. CDR3 sequence (DNA): TGTGCCAGCCGCCTCCTGGAGGGGAGCGAGCAGTACTTC. This sequence joins TRBV7-9 and TRBJ2-7; D perhaps matches TRBD2 (6 bases). The CDR3 consists of 13 residues. The V gene lost 8 bases and the J gene lost 6 bases, with 17 bases spanning the gap. CDR1 and CDR2 from the germline V gene are SEHNR and FQNEAQ (reference sequence).

The chain links TRBV7-2 to TRBJ2-7, with 10 nucleotides matching TRBD1. With the DNA end fitting TRBJ2-1 better, the J assignment may be wrong. This CDR3 region has 16 residues. Germline V lookup: CDR1 SGHTA, CDR2 FQGNSA. CDR3 loop: CASSQGLGTGDNEQFF. The CDR3 bases are TGTGCCAGCAGCCAAGGCTTGGGGACAGGGGACAATGAGCAGTTCTTC.

This clonotype turned up a few times. The genes are TRBV7-9 and TRBJ1-2; D is possibly TRBD1 (5 bases). CDR3 length: 15 amino acids. The V gene lost 1 base and the J gene lost 3 bases, with 12 bases spanning the gap. Germline V gene data show CDR1 as SEHNR and CDR2 as FQNEAQ (reference sequence). The CDR3 nucleotides are TGTGCCAGCAGCTTAGAATTTGGGGCTTACTATGGCTACACCTTC. Translating it yields CASSLEFGAYYGYTF.

The V and J genes are TRBV29-1 and TRBJ2-3, with no clear D. Germline CDR1 and CDR2: SQVTM and ANQGSEA. Trimming took off 8 bases at V and 2 bases at J, with 11 bases between the two ends. This CDR3 is built from 12 residues. Here the CDR3 DNA reads TGCAGCACCTGGGATCCCACAGATACGCAGTATTTT. This codes for CSTWDPTDTQYF.

This clonotype was counted many times. The rearrangement links TRBV10-3 to TRBJ2-7, with TRBD1 as a possible D gene (5 bases). The CDR3 loop spans 18 amino acids. CDR1 is ENHRY, CDR2 SYGVKD, per germline. With 0 bases removed from V and 3 bases from J, the gap between germline ends came to 21 bases. In DNA, the CDR3 is TGTGCCATCAGTGAGTCGATACTGCGGCAGGGCCGACACTACGAGCAGTACTTC. Amino acid sequence: CAISESILRQGRHYEQYF.

This clonotype was seen more than once but under ten times. The chain has TRBV12-3 or TRBV12-4 and TRBJ2-7; 7 nucleotides match TRBD1. The CDR3 extends over 14 amino acids. The V segment lost 4 bases and the J segment 6 bases; nucleotides outside the gene matches: 9. The CDR3 sequence: CASSSRQGRGEQYF. DNA of the CDR3: TGTGCCAGCAGTTCCCGACAGGGAAGGGGCGAGCAGTACTTC.